The source of this T cell receptor beta chain is a study of blood T cell repertoires in COVID-19. V was clipped by 5 bases and J by 6 bases, with 7 bases between them. The CDR3 is 11 amino acids. CDR1 is LNHDA and CDR2 is SQIVND in the germline V gene (reference sequence). Per the original methods: Amplified reference gene primers provided the basis for estimating nucleated cell counts. Produced via immunoSEQ multiplex PCR; TCRdb's table is partial and in-frame only. Clonal size and the V and J genes are those of that table, whereas D and trimming came from the DNA. The data contain roughly 90,000 clones, roughly nine tenths of them singletons.

Sequencing was carried out using peripheral blood. The rearrangement links TRBV19 to TRBJ1-2, with unresolved D. This receptor was obtained from a man aged 45-65 years with acute or convalescent COVID-19. CDR3 nucleotide sequence: TGTGCCAGTAGTCTCCAGGATGGCTACACCTTC. This codes for CASSLQDGYTF.